These T cell receptor beta chains were read from a single sample in a study of blood T cell repertoires in COVID-19. Measured with immunoSEQ multiplex PCR; TCRdb has only the in-frame clones, and not every one. The table has 130,000 to 150,000 clones, about 85% seen once. Sequences were obtained from peripheral blood. The receptors stem from a human donor with acute or convalescent COVID-19. The donor label of this sample is uncertain. The conserved cysteine and the conserved F or W are not part of the CDR3 here. The order of the fields is V gene, J gene, CDR3 protein.

TRBV7-2,TRBJ2-3,ASSLAHREPDTQY
TRBV2,TRBJ1-2,ASTYQKHGEIYGYT
TRBV18,TRBJ1-2,ASSPGTGGIYGYT
TRBV6-1,TRBJ1-5,ASSEYENQPQH
TRBV27,TRBJ2-1,ASSFYYLSSYNEQF
TRBV20-1,TRBJ1-3,SAALGNTIY
TRBV7-8,TRBJ1-5,ASSLGDRANQPQH
TRBV5-8,TRBJ2-7,ASSSLDREPYEQY
TRBV30,TRBJ2-7,AWADRGRYEQY
TRBV6-5,TRBJ1-1,ASSLGQGLAEAF
TRBV30,TRBJ1-2,AWSVLGLPKSNYGYT
TRBV5-6,TRBJ1-5,ASSSRTVNQPQH
TRBV6-5,TRBJ2-7,ASRTSGGAHEQY
TRBV27,TRBJ2-6,ASTPADVTRSGANVLT
TRBV10-3,TRBJ1-4,AISEGIGVGTNEKLF
TRBV28,TRBJ2-7,ASSLGTSGAPYEQY
TRBV5-8,TRBJ1-5,ASSFNEGSNQPQH
TRBV11-2,TRBJ1-1,ASSLVRGDPNTEAF
TRBV4-2,TRBJ2-2,ASSQDRERPGELF
TRBV25-1,TRBJ2-7,ATRLSYEQY
TRBV5-1,TRBJ2-5,ASSPGTSGSETQY
TRBV15,TRBJ2-7,ATSRDFSGGSSSYEQY
TRBV12-3/TRBV12-4,TRBJ1-2,ASSLDSSYGYT
TRBV4-3,TRBJ1-2,ASSWAGGNYGYT
TRBV7-3,TRBJ1-1,ASSLQVNTEAF
TRBV5-1,TRBJ2-5,ASSVDGGGGETQY
TRBV6-6,TRBJ1-5,ASSQTPTGTGGRQPQH
TRBV28,TRBJ1-1,ASSFSHPTEAF
TRBV2,TRBJ2-1,ASRTGGAGNEQF
TRBV5-4,TRBJ2-5,ASSFASAGETQY
TRBV6-5,TRBJ1-1,AIQGGPTEAF
TRBV2,TRBJ1-1,ASSILSVDTEAF
TRBV18,TRBJ2-7,ASSPTRPGEQY
TRBV5-1,TRBJ2-3,ASSLFGDSTDTQY
TRBV10-3,TRBJ1-4,AISAGTGAEKLF
TRBV11-2,TRBJ1-6,ASSLEPGLGSPLH
TRBV4-3,TRBJ1-1,ASSQGQVMNTEAF
TRBV18,TRBJ2-5,ASRRTGDQETQY
TRBV7-2,TRBJ2-1,ASSSRSGLAVNEQF
TRBV28,TRBJ2-3,ASSPLAGLRTDTQY